Here is one T cell receptor (beta chain) with its context. This specimen comes from a study of cytomegalovirus exposure and HLA in healthy donors. Germline V gene lookup returns CDR1 MNHEY and CDR2 SVGAGI. The CDR3 loop spans 13 amino acids. Trimming took off 6 bases at V and 7 bases at J, with 15 bases between the two ends. TCRdb keeps only in-frame clones here, not all; method: immunoSEQ multiplex PCR. The sample holds 110,000 to 150,000 clones, around 93% seen once. V gene TRBV6-5 combines with J gene TRBJ2-5; D is perhaps TRBD2 (5 bases). Sequencing used PBMCs. This TCR was sampled from a man aged 18 to 35 in good health and CMV-seropositive. The CDR3 is CASSRSGYGTQYF. Here the CDR3 DNA reads TGTGCCAGCAGCCGTTCGGGGTATGGGACCCAGTACTTC.